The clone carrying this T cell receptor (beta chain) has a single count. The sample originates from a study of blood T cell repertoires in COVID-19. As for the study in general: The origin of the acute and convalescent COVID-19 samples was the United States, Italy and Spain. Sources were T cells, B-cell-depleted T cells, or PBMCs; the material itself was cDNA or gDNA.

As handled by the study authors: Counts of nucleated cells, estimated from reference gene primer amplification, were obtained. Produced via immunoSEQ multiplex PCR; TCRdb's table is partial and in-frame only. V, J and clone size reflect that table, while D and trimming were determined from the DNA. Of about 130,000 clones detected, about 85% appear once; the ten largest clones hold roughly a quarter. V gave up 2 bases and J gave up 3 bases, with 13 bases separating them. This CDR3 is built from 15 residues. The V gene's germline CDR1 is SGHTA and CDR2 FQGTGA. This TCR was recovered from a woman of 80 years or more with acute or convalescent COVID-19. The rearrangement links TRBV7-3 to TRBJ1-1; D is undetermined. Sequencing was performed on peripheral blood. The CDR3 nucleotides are TGTGCCAGCAGCTTACTAGGGAGTGTCCACACTGAAGCTTTCTTT. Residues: CASSLLGSVHTEAFF.